Listed below are T cell receptor beta chains from one sample, sequenced in a study of metastatic and nonmetastatic thyroid tumors. Via MiXCR, TCRdb re-called the PCR reads. The table shows more than 50,000 clones, with 20% occurring only once. Specimen: blood. These receptors originate from a female donor with papillary thyroid cancer or a benign thyroid nodule (not recorded which). Some clones in this sample may be carry-over from other donors' samples. Each CDR3 is given with its conserved first and last residue. The order of the fields is D gene, clone size, J gene, V gene, CDR3 protein, CDR3 DNA. A D gene is named only where the DNA matches it firmly. The listing skips clone size in some rows; elsewhere it reads once, few, many or a size class.

>-|-|TRBJ2-3|TRBV28
CASSLASGSSPDTQYF
TGTGCCAGCAGCCTCGCATCGGGAAGTTCCCCAGATACGCAGTATTTT
>-|many|TRBJ2-5|TRBV4-2
CASSHEGETQYF
TGTGCCAGCAGCCACGAGGGAGAGACCCAGTACTTC
>TRBD2|-|TRBJ2-7|TRBV5-1
CASSAGVTSGHNEQYF
TGCGCCAGCAGCGCCGGCGTGACTAGCGGACACAATGAGCAGTACTTC
>-|many|TRBJ1-1|TRBV3-1
CASSLNSGRNTEAFF
TGTGCCAGCAGCCTCAACTCAGGGAGGAACACTGAAGCTTTCTTT
>-|-|TRBJ2-7|TRBV20-1
CSASSPYYRQEQYF
TGCAGTGCTAGTAGTCCCTACTACCGGCAGGAGCAGTACTTC
>TRBD1|-|TRBJ2-7|TRBV20-1
CSAGTGHSYEQYF
TGCAGTGCAGGGACAGGGCACTCCTACGAGCAGTACTTC
>TRBD1|many|TRBJ2-7|TRBV6-1
CASGQGAEEQYF
TGTGCCAGCGGGCAGGGGGCAGAAGAGCAGTACTTC
>-|-|TRBJ1-2|TRBV11-3
CASSSRGYGYTF
TGTGCCAGCAGCTCCAGGGGTTATGGCTACACCTTC
>-|many|TRBJ2-6|TRBV19
CASHPGPRVGGANVLTF
TGTGCCAGTCACCCTGGCCCCAGGGTAGGCGGGGCCAACGTCCTGACTTTC
>TRBD2|-|TRBJ2-2|TRBV2
CASSELLAGSGELFF
TGTGCCAGCAGTGAACTTCTAGCGGGATCTGGGGAGCTGTTTTTT
>TRBD1|many|TRBJ2-5|TRBV5-1
CASSRGVGQTKETQYF
TGCGCCAGCAGCCGAGGGGTGGGACAGACCAAAGAGACCCAGTACTTC
>TRBD2|-|TRBJ2-1|TRBV6-1
CASRLRETDNEQFF
TGTGCCAGTCGTTTGCGGGAGACCGACAATGAGCAGTTCTTC
>-|many|TRBJ1-2|TRBV6-1
CASSSTLGPANYGYTF
TGTGCCAGCAGTTCCACTCTAGGGCCAGCTAACTATGGCTACACCTTC
>TRBD2|many|TRBJ2-1|TRBV20-1
CSAPGSGRAGRAYNEQFF
TGCAGTGCCCCCGGGAGCGGGAGGGCCGGGAGGGCCTACAATGAGCAGTTCTTC
>-|few|TRBJ1-5|TRBV27
CASSPYGGGNQPQNF
TGTGCCAGCAGTCCCTACGGGGGTGGCAATCAGCCCCAGAATTTT
>-|many|TRBJ2-5|TRBV20-1
CSLRLVQETQYF
TGCAGTTTGAGACTGGTCCAAGAGACCCAGTACTTC
>-|many|TRBJ1-2|TRBV19
CASTHQGISYGYTF
TGTGCCAGTACCCATCAGGGAATCAGCTATGGCTACACCTTC
>TRBD2|many|TRBJ2-1|TRBV20-1
CSARKGLARSSYNEQFF
TGCAGTGCTAGAAAGGGACTAGCCCGGAGCTCCTACAATGAGCAGTTCTTC
>-|many|TRBJ2-3|TRBV28
CASSRRQGRADTQYF
TGTGCCAGCAGTCGACGACAGGGGAGGGCAGATACGCAGTATTTT
>TRBD2|many|TRBJ2-1|TRBV24-1
CATSGGGRYEQFF
TGTGCCACCAGTGGCGGGGGGCGGTATGAGCAGTTCTTC
>-|many|TRBJ2-6|TRBV21-1
CASGETLGQEFSGANVLTF
TGTGCCAGCGGAGAAACACTGGGACAGGAGTTCTCTGGGGCCAACGTCCTGACTTTC
>-|many|TRBJ2-7|TRBV5-1
CASSLQGQRSYEQYF
TGCGCCAGCAGCTTGCAGGGACAAAGATCCTACGAGCAGTACTTC
>TRBD1|many|TRBJ1-2|TRBV28
CASSRGGYGYTF
TGTGCCAGCAGCAGGGGGGGCTATGGCTACACCTTC
>TRBD2|-|TRBJ2-7|TRBV20-1
CSAGPSGDFYEQYF
TGCAGTGCCGGTCCCAGCGGGGACTTTTACGAGCAGTACTTC
>-|many|TRBJ1-1|TRBV19
CASSIFDVEDEAFF
TGTGCCAGTAGTATATTCGATGTGGAGGATGAAGCTTTCTTT
>TRBD2|many|TRBJ2-1|TRBV30
CAWRTGLAGYGEQFF
TGTGCCTGGAGGACCGGACTAGCGGGATACGGTGAGCAGTTCTTC
>-|-|TRBJ2-5|TRBV7-3
CASSQTRGWKETQYF
TGTGCCAGCAGCCAGACTAGAGGGTGGAAAGAGACCCAGTACTTC
>-|few|TRBJ1-1|TRBV6-1
CASSDKMNTEAFF
TGTGCCAGCAGTGACAAAATGAACACTGAAGCTTTCTTT
>-|many|TRBJ1-2|TRBV7-3
CASSTRDGIGGYTF
TGTGCCAGCAGCACCCGGGACGGGATCGGGGGCTACACCTTC
>-|many|TRBJ2-2|TRBV7-9
CASSSDKGNTGELFF
TGTGCCAGCAGCTCGGACAAGGGGAACACCGGGGAGCTGTTTTTT
>-|many|TRBJ2-7|TRBV20-1
CSARDGVGVERAPYEQYF
TGCAGTGCTAGAGATGGGGTTGGTGTTGAGCGGGCCCCCTACGAGCAGTACTTC
>-|many|TRBJ2-3|TRBV5-8
CASSLGAVGADTQYF
TGTGCCAGCAGCTTGGGGGCAGTAGGGGCAGATACGCAGTATTTT
>-|many|TRBJ2-7|TRBV12-3/TRBV12-4
CATRSGGTSYEQYF
TGTGCCACCCGTAGCGGAGGAACGTCCTACGAGCAGTACTTC
>TRBD2|many|TRBJ2-2|TRBV18
CASSPPSGIGGTGELFF
TGTGCCAGCTCACCTCCTAGCGGGATAGGAGGCACCGGGGAGCTGTTTTTT
>-|many|TRBJ2-2|TRBV29-1
CSVIGVTGELFF
TGCAGCGTTATCGGGGTCACCGGGGAGCTGTTTTTT
>-|many|TRBJ2-3|TRBV7-2
CASSLEADTQYF
TGTGCCAGCAGCTTGGAGGCAGATACGCAGTATTTT
>-|-|TRBJ2-5|TRBV20-1
CSAAELETRETQYF
TGCAGTGCTGCTGAACTAGAGACCAGGGAGACCCAGTACTTC
>-|-|TRBJ2-7|TRBV18
CASSPDLIHEQYF
TGTGCCAGCTCACCTGACTTAATCCACGAGCAGTACTTC
>TRBD1|many|TRBJ2-1|TRBV7-8
CASSLPPGQGIEQFF
TGTGCCAGCAGCTTACCCCCGGGACAGGGGATTGAGCAGTTCTTC
>-|-|TRBJ1-6|TRBV3-1
CASSQDWCGDSPLHF
TGTGCCAGCAGCCAAGATTGGTGTGGGGACTCACCCCTCCACTTT
>TRBD1|many|TRBJ1-5|TRBV2
CASIEDRLINQPQHF
TGTGCCAGCATCGAGGACAGGTTAATCAATCAGCCCCAGCATTTT
>-|many|TRBJ2-2|TRBV11-3
CASSQQATGGELFF
TGTGCCAGCAGCCAACAGGCGACGGGCGGGGAGCTGTTTTTT
>-|many|TRBJ1-1|TRBV30
CAWKQGWNTEAFF
TGTGCCTGGAAACAGGGCTGGAACACTGAAGCTTTCTTT
>-|-|TRBJ2-3|TRBV20-1
CSAPTWSSDTQYF
TGCAGTGCCCCGACATGGAGTTCAGATACGCAGTATTTT
>-|many|TRBJ2-7|TRBV27
CASKSGQGRGLSYEQYF
TGTGCCAGCAAATCTGGGCAGGGGCGCGGGCTCTCCTACGAGCAGTACTTC
>TRBD2|many|TRBJ2-1|TRBV19
CASSIAGGRVDYEQFF
TGTGCCAGTAGTATAGCCGGCGGGAGGGTAGACTATGAGCAGTTCTTC
>-|-|TRBJ2-3|TRBV24-1
CASVVCSTDTQYF
TGTGCCTCCGTGGTGTGCAGCACAGATACGCAGTATTTT
>TRBD1|many|TRBJ1-1|TRBV6-1
CASKRQGGLGTEAFF
TGTGCCAGCAAGCGACAGGGGGGGCTGGGCACTGAAGCTTTCTTT
>TRBD2|medium-sized|TRBJ2-1|TRBV20-1
CSAVGTSGKYNEQFF
TGCAGTGCTGTCGGGACTAGCGGGAAATACAATGAGCAGTTCTTC
>-|few|TRBJ2-7|TRBV15
CATSRPDFGGYDQYF
TGTGCCACCAGCAGACCCGACTTTGGCGGCTACGACCAGTACTTC
>-|many|TRBJ1-6|TRBV19
CVSSGPAGSPLHF
TGTGTCTCCAGTGGGCCCGCGGGCTCACCCCTCCACTTT
>-|many|TRBJ2-1|TRBV6-2/TRBV6-3
CASSYSIHQVEQFF
TGTGCCAGCAGTTACTCGATTCATCAAGTCGAGCAGTTCTTC
>TRBD2|many|TRBJ2-1|TRBV10-3
CAISDVAGGQYNEQFF
TGTGCCATCAGTGACGTGGCGGGAGGGCAATACAATGAGCAGTTCTTC
>-|few|TRBJ2-4|TRBV7-3
CASSLAPDGNIQYF
TGTGCCAGCAGCTTAGCTCCAGACGGGAACATTCAGTACTTC
>-|many|TRBJ2-7|TRBV6-1
CASRLATYEQYF
TGTGCCAGCAGGCTAGCTACCTACGAGCAGTACTTC
>-|many|TRBJ2-1|TRBV29-1
CSVDHFSGLNEQFF
TGCAGCGTTGACCACTTCTCAGGGTTAAATGAGCAGTTCTTC
>TRBD1|many|TRBJ1-2|TRBV19
CASTFGGTGPSNYGYTF
TGTGCCAGTACCTTCGGAGGGACAGGGCCCTCTAACTATGGCTACACCTTC
>-|many|TRBJ2-2|TRBV27
CASSSPSVENTGELFF
TGTGCCAGCAGTTCCCCTAGCGTCGAGAACACCGGGGAGCTGTTTTTT
>-|many|TRBJ1-5|TRBV5-5
CASSASSGQPQHF
TGTGCCAGCTCCGCATCCTCGGGTCAGCCCCAGCATTTT